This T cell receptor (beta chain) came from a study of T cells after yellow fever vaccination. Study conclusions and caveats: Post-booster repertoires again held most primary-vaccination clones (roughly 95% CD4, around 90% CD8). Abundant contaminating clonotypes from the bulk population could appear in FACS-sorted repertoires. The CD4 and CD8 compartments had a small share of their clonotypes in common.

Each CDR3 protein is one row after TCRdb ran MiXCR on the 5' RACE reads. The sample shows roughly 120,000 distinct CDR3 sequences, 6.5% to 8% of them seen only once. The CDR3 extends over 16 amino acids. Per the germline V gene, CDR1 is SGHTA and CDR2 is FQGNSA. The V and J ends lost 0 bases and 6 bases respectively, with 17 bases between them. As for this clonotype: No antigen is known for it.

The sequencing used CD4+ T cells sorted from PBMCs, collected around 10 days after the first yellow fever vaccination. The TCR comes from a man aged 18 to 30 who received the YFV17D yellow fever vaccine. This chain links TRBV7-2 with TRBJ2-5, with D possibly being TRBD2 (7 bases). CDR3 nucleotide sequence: TGTGCCAGCAGCTTAGCGCCCCGGGGGGCCGTGAAGACCCAGTACTTC. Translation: CASSLAPRGAVKTQYF.